Sequencing of this TCR beta chain was carried out in a study of cytomegalovirus exposure and HLA in healthy donors. As for the study in general: There were around 100 million unique TCR beta sequences, drawn from approximately 190 million T cells, in an earlier analysis. Findings of the study overall: Segments of the TCR beta V type were, in most cases, productive about 87% or about 30% of the time in an earlier analysis. A missense DCLRE1C variant was associated with V- and J-gene trimming of TCR beta chains in a later analysis, and an independent cohort replicated the association.

This clone came up a few times. The antigen remains unidentified. Healthy people donating bone marrow made up the donors. Primers included in the PCR were 60 Vbeta and 13 Jbeta primers. TCRdb's table, derived via immunoSEQ multiplex PCR, lists solely in-frame clones and lacks some. The data hold approximately 100,000 clones, with 60% to 80% observed a single time. Input material: PBMCs. The sequence came from a man in his sixties in good health and CMV-seronegative.

The CDR3 DNA is TGTGCCTGGAGTGCGCGAAGGGGGGGCGAAACGCAGTATTTT. Amino acids: CAWSARRGGETQYF. This chain uses TRBV30 with TRBJ2-3; tentative D call: TRBD2 (7 bases). Per germline, CDR1 GTSNPN and CDR2 SVGIG (reference sequence). V lost 1 base and J lost 9, with 17 bases in between. The CDR3 is made up of 14 amino acids.